Listed below are T cell receptor beta chains from one sample, sequenced in a study of blood T cell repertoires in COVID-19. Assay: immunoSEQ multiplex PCR; the TCRdb copy retains only in-frame clones and omits some. Here the sample spans about 380,000 clones, around nine tenths being singletons. Input material: PBMCs or T cells enriched from blood (not recorded which). These receptor sequences come from a woman aged 18 to 35 who had recovered from COVID-19. CDR3s leave out the opening cysteine and the closing phenylalanine or tryptophan.

v_gene: TRBV6-5; len: 12; j_gene: TRBJ1-5; CDR3aa: ASSPIERYQPQH
v_gene: TRBV4-1; len: 15; j_gene: TRBJ1-6; CDR3aa: ASSQEGGSSYNSPLH
v_gene: TRBV5-5; len: 11; j_gene: TRBJ2-2; CDR3aa: ASVARLTGELF
v_gene: TRBV14; len: 13; j_gene: TRBJ2-7; CDR3aa: ASSQEIAGLHEQY
v_gene: TRBV10-2; len: 12; j_gene: TRBJ2-1; CDR3aa: ASSEVGQGHEQF
v_gene: TRBV9; len: 13; j_gene: TRBJ2-5; CDR3aa: ASSIRPSSQETQY
v_gene: TRBV18; len: 14; j_gene: TRBJ1-2; CDR3aa: ASSLSSGQPAWGYT
v_gene: TRBV7-2; len: 12; j_gene: TRBJ2-3; CDR3aa: ASSFRQGTDTQY
v_gene: TRBV7-3; len: 13; j_gene: TRBJ2-1; CDR3aa: ASSFGGPSYNEQF
v_gene: TRBV7-9; len: 10; j_gene: TRBJ1-1; CDR3aa: ASSSTGFEAF
v_gene: TRBV5-6; len: 13; j_gene: TRBJ2-1; CDR3aa: ASSWDRVIYNEQF
v_gene: TRBV27; len: 14; j_gene: TRBJ2-2; CDR3aa: ASSLQSGGPTGELF
v_gene: TRBV2; len: 13; j_gene: TRBJ2-1; CDR3aa: ASRAGTGAHNEQF
v_gene: TRBV5-6; len: 14; j_gene: TRBJ1-5; CDR3aa: ASSSSGVPGNQPQH
v_gene: TRBV18; len: 14; j_gene: TRBJ2-7; CDR3aa: ASSPYRTGVTYEQY
v_gene: TRBV9; len: 13; j_gene: TRBJ2-1; CDR3aa: ASSEGVGSYNEQF
v_gene: TRBV5-1; len: 13; j_gene: TRBJ1-2; CDR3aa: ASSLVAGSDYGYT
v_gene: TRBV28; len: 11; j_gene: TRBJ2-7; CDR3aa: ASSFNSLYEQY
v_gene: TRBV19; len: 12; j_gene: TRBJ2-5; CDR3aa: ASSIRARGETQY
v_gene: TRBV7-2; len: 12; j_gene: TRBJ2-5; CDR3aa: ASSWIAGQETQY
v_gene: TRBV2; len: 13; j_gene: TRBJ2-7; CDR3aa: ASRPWTGDAYEQY
v_gene: TRBV7-3; len: 13; j_gene: TRBJ2-3; CDR3aa: ASSRRGGEVDTQY
v_gene: TRBV27; len: 14; j_gene: TRBJ2-1; CDR3aa: ASSPFMRGGHNEQF
v_gene: TRBV6-1; len: 12; j_gene: TRBJ2-5; CDR3aa: ASSEGPNQETQY
v_gene: TRBV6-5; len: 11; j_gene: TRBJ1-4; CDR3aa: ASKYGTAEKLF
v_gene: TRBV6-5; len: 13; j_gene: TRBJ2-7; CDR3aa: ASSYPRSGEAEQY
v_gene: TRBV4-1; len: 13; j_gene: TRBJ2-7; CDR3aa: ASSQEEGRAYEQY
v_gene: TRBV28; len: 13; j_gene: TRBJ1-1; CDR3aa: ASSTLGQGRTEAF
v_gene: TRBV3-1/TRBV3-2; len: 12; j_gene: TRBJ1-2; CDR3aa: ASSQDRQAYGYT
v_gene: TRBV5-1; len: 16; j_gene: TRBJ1-1; CDR3aa: ASRSRRGDPNSNTEAF
v_gene: TRBV5-6; len: 11; j_gene: TRBJ2-7; CDR3aa: ASSWDRAHEQY
v_gene: TRBV9; len: 14; j_gene: TRBJ1-4; CDR3aa: ASSDFPGWTNEKLF
v_gene: TRBV9; len: 13; j_gene: TRBJ2-7; CDR3aa: ASSLGGGEYYEQY
v_gene: TRBV19; len: 11; j_gene: TRBJ2-3; CDR3aa: ASSIEATNTQY
v_gene: TRBV2; len: 18; j_gene: TRBJ2-7; CDR3aa: ASSDFSWKAGGAVGYEQY
v_gene: TRBV6-2/TRBV6-3; len: 10; j_gene: TRBJ2-3; CDR3aa: ASSYEGNTQY